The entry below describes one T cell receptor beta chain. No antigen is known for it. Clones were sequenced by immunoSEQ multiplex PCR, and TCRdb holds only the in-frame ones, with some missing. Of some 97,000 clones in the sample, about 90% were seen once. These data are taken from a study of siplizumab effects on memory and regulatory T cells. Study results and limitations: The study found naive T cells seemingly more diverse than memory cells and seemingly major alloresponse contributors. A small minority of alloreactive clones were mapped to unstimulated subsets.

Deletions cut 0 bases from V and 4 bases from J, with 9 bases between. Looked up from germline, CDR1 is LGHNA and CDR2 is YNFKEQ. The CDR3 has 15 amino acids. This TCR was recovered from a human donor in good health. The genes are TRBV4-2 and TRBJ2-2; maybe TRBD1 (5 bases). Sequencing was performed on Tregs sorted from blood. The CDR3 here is CASSQEVQGTGELFF. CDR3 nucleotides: TGTGCCAGCAGCCAAGAGGTGCAGGGCACCGGGGAGCTGTTTTTT.